The T cell receptor beta chain under discussion was sequenced for a study of shared clonotypes between healthy human individuals. Donors were Caucasian adults residing in Nashville, Tennessee, USA. Each unsorted sample relied on about 90 million PBMCs as its source of genomic DNA. Sequencing of unsorted PBMC DNA was carried out using ten immunoSEQ deep assay plates. Generated by immunoSEQ multiplex PCR, the TCRdb table keeps only in-frame clones and is missing some. The sample has 450,000 to 550,000 clones; more than 65% are singletons. V gave up 0 bases and J gave up 3 bases, with 15 bases separating them. The CDR3 has 17 amino acids. Germline V gives CDR1 SGHTA, CDR2 FQGNSA.

The clonotype originates from a woman aged 35 to 49 in good health. Some clones in this sample may be carry-over from other donors' samples. The sample taken for sequencing was PBMCs. V gene TRBV7-2 combines with J gene TRBJ1-5; tentative D call: TRBD1 (6 bases). The CDR3 region is CASSLAGGGHYNQPQHF. In nucleotides, the CDR3 is TGTGCCAGCAGCTTAGCGGGTGGGGGGCACTACAATCAGCCCCAGCATTTT.